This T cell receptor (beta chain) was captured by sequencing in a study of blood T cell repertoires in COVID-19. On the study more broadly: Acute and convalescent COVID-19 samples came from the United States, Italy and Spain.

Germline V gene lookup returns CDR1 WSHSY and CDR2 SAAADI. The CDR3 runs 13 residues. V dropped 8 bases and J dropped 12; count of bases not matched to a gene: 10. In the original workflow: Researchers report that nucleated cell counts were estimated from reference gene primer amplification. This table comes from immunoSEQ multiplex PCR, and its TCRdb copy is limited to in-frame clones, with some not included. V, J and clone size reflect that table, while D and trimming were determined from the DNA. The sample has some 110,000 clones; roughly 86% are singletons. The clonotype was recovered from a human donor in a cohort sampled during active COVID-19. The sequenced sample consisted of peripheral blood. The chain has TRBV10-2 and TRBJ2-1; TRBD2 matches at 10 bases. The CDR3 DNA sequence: TGCGCCAGCCGGGGACTAGCGACCACGGTGCAGTTCTTC. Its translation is CASRGLATTVQFF.